A selection of T cell receptor beta chains follows, all from one sample in a study of blood T cell repertoires in COVID-19. Generated by immunoSEQ multiplex PCR, the TCRdb table keeps only in-frame clones and is missing some. Of 50,000 to 60,000 clones in the sample, approximately 90% were seen once. Specimen: peripheral blood. All receptors derive from a man aged 40-55 years with acute or convalescent COVID-19. The CDR3 runs from the conserved cysteine through the conserved F or W. D genes are given only for firm matches. Clone size is shown for a subset of rows, as once, few, many or a class of expanded clone.

size	J	V	D	length	DNA	CDR3
once	TRBJ1-2	TRBV27	NA	10	TGTGCCAGCCGGGGGGGCGGCTACACCTTC	CASRGGGYTF
NA	TRBJ1-1	TRBV6-6	TRBD1	14	TGTGCCATCGGGACAGGGGACTTGAACACTGAAGCTTTCTTT	CAIGTGDLNTEAFF
once	TRBJ2-7	TRBV28	NA	12	TGTGCCAGCAGTTCAGGGATCCACGAGCAGTACTTC	CASSSGIHEQYF
NA	TRBJ2-5	TRBV7-2	TRBD2	13	TGTGCCAGCAGCTCCCAGCGGGGTGAGACCCAGTACTTC	CASSSQRGETQYF
NA	TRBJ2-4	TRBV6-2/TRBV6-3	NA	15	TGTGCCAGCAGTTACCAGGGGCTAGCCAAAAACATTCAGTACTTC	CASSYQGLAKNIQYF
NA	TRBJ2-7	TRBV6-5	TRBD1	14	TGTGCCAGCAGGGTGACAGGGGGTGGGTACGAGCAGTACTTC	CASRVTGGGYEQYF
NA	TRBJ2-3	TRBV6-2/TRBV6-3	TRBD2	19	TGTGCCAGCAGCCCTATCAGAGCGGGAGTTACCCCCCCCACAGATACGCAGTATTTT	CASSPIRAGVTPPTDTQYF
NA	TRBJ2-1	TRBV2	TRBD2	12	TGTGCCAGCGATAGCGGGAGGGCTGAGCAGTTCTTC	CASDSGRAEQFF
NA	TRBJ2-7	TRBV5-6	TRBD1	15	TGTGCCAGCAGCTTGGGGGCTGACAGGGGGAACGAGCAGTACTTC	CASSLGADRGNEQYF
NA	TRBJ2-4	TRBV7-3	TRBD2	13	TGTGCCAGCAGTCAGGAGCGGGAGGGTATTCAGTACTTC	CASSQEREGIQYF
NA	TRBJ2-7	TRBV7-9	NA	12	TGTGCCAGCAGCTTATACATCTACGAGCAGTACTTC	CASSLYIYEQYF
few	TRBJ2-1	TRBV5-8	TRBD2	15	TGTGCCAGCAGCCCGGCGGTAGCGGGAGATGATGAGCAGTTCTTC	CASSPAVAGDDEQFF
once	TRBJ2-1	TRBV10-3	TRBD2	19	TGTGCCATCAGTGAGTCAGGACTAGCGGGAGGTCGGCGATCCAATGAGCAGTTCTTC	CAISESGLAGGRRSNEQFF
NA	TRBJ1-2	TRBV27	NA	13	TGTGCCAGCAGGGGCGTGGGCCCCTATGGCTACACCTTC	CASRGVGPYGYTF
NA	TRBJ2-1	TRBV11-3	TRBD2	15	TGTGCCAGCAGCCCTGGACTAGGCTCCTACAATGAGCAGTTCTTC	CASSPGLGSYNEQFF
NA	TRBJ1-5	TRBV19	TRBD1	17	TGTGCCAGTAGTATAGGCCAGGGGGAAAAAGGCAATCAGCCCCAGCATTTT	CASSIGQGEKGNQPQHF
NA	TRBJ2-1	TRBV18	NA	14	TGTGCCAGCTCACCCTTAGCAACCTACAATGAGCAGTTCTTC	CASSPLATYNEQFF
NA	TRBJ1-4	TRBV5-1	NA	14	TGCGCCAGCAGAACGGGGGTTACTAATGAAAAACTGTTTTTT	CASRTGVTNEKLFF
NA	TRBJ1-5	TRBV3-1/TRBV3-2	NA	13	TGTGCCAGCAGCCGTGGGGAGGGGCAGCCCCAGCATTTT	CASSRGEGQPQHF
NA	TRBJ2-4	TRBV19	TRBD2	18	TGTGCCAGTAGTATAGGGTCGCAGCGGGGCGTCTCCAAAAACATTCAGTACTTC	CASSIGSQRGVSKNIQYF
few	TRBJ1-1	TRBV5-1	NA	16	TGCGCCAGCAGCTTGGCCCTACGGGGTCCGGACACTGAAGCTTTCTTT	CASSLALRGPDTEAFF
NA	TRBJ1-5	TRBV12-3/TRBV12-4	NA	12	TGTGCCAGCAGTTTAGGGAGTCAGCCCCAGCATTTT	CASSLGSQPQHF
few	TRBJ2-1	TRBV7-8	NA	13	TGTGCCAGCAGCACAAGCTCCTACAATGAGCAGTTCTTC	CASSTSSYNEQFF
NA	TRBJ1-4	TRBV27	NA	16	TGTGCCAGCAGTTTATTTGCGGGGGCAACTAATGAAAAACTGTTTTTT	CASSLFAGATNEKLFF
NA	TRBJ2-3	TRBV7-9	TRBD2	17	TGTGCCAGCAGCTTACGGACTAGCGGGAGTGGTACAGATACGCAGTATTTT	CASSLRTSGSGTDTQYF
NA	TRBJ1-1	TRBV2	NA	14	TGTGCCAGCAGTACCGGAGAAATGAACACTGAAGCTTTCTTT	CASSTGEMNTEAFF
NA	TRBJ1-2	TRBV15	NA	14	TGTGCCACCAGCGACGGCGGGACTTCCTATGGCTACACCTTC	CATSDGGTSYGYTF
NA	TRBJ2-3	TRBV24-1	NA	15	NA	CATSSSGVSTDTQYF
NA	TRBJ2-4	TRBV27	TRBD2	14	TGTGCCAGCAGGCTAGCGGCGGGGAGGGACATTCAGTACTTC	CASRLAAGRDIQYF
NA	TRBJ1-5	TRBV6-6	TRBD1	14	TGTGCCAGCAGTTACACCGGGACAGATCAGCCCCAGCATTTT	CASSYTGTDQPQHF
NA	TRBJ1-1	TRBV29-1	NA	13	TGCAGCGTTGGGGGCAGGGAAAACACTGAAGCTTTCTTT	CSVGGRENTEAFF
NA	TRBJ1-1	TRBV18	NA	15	TGTGCCAGCTCACCCCCGCAAGGGGGTAACACTGAAGCTTTCTTT	CASSPPQGGNTEAFF
NA	TRBJ2-3	TRBV7-2	NA	15	TGTGCCAGCAGTAAACAGGGTTCTAGCACAGATACGCAGTATTTT	CASSKQGSSTDTQYF
once	TRBJ2-1	TRBV5-8	NA	15	TGTGCCAGCAGCCCGCGGGCTAGCCGGTACAATGAGCAGTTCTTC	CASSPRASRYNEQFF
NA	TRBJ1-6	TRBV7-2	NA	16	TGTGCCAGCAGCTTAAGGAGGGACTCCTATAATTCACCCCTCCACTTT	CASSLRRDSYNSPLHF
NA	TRBJ2-3	TRBV30	TRBD2	17	TGTGCCTGGAGTGGCGGGACTAGCGGGAGGGGTCCAGATACGCAGTATTTT	CAWSGGTSGRGPDTQYF
few	TRBJ1-2	TRBV5-6	NA	12	TGTGCCAGCAGCTTGACATCCTATGGCTACACCTTC	CASSLTSYGYTF
NA	TRBJ2-4	TRBV5-1	TRBD2	17	TGCGCCAGCAGCTGGGCTAGCGGAGCTCTAGCCAAAAACATTCAGTACTTC	CASSWASGALAKNIQYF
NA	TRBJ1-3	TRBV18	TRBD1	16	TGTGCCAGCTCACCACAACAGGGGGGATCTGGAAACACCATATATTTT	CASSPQQGGSGNTIYF
NA	TRBJ2-5	TRBV5-1	TRBD1	13	TGCGCCAGCAGCTCCACAGGGGGAGAGACCCAGTACTTC	CASSSTGGETQYF
NA	TRBJ2-3	TRBV5-8	NA	13	TGTGCCAGCAGCTTGGCCATGAGGGCCGGGCAGTATTTT	CASSLAMRAGQYF
NA	TRBJ1-4	TRBV2	NA	18	TGTGCCAGCAGTGAAGCGGCTACAGGGACCGCAACTAATGAAAAACTGTTTTTT	CASSEAATGTATNEKLFF
NA	TRBJ2-1	TRBV5-1	TRBD2	13	TGCGCCAGCAGCTTGGGACTAGCGGTTGAGCAGTTCTTC	CASSLGLAVEQFF
NA	TRBJ1-1	TRBV18	NA	13	TGTGCCAGCTCACCATCGACAGAGAGGCCAGCTTTCTTT	CASSPSTERPAFF
NA	TRBJ1-2	TRBV5-1	NA	16	TGCGCCAGCAGCTTGGCCGGGGGGGCGCCGGAATATGGCTACACCTTC	CASSLAGGAPEYGYTF
NA	TRBJ2-1	TRBV6-5	TRBD2	16	TGTGCCAGCAGTTACAGCCTAGCGGGTCCGTGGAATGAGCAGTTCTTC	CASSYSLAGPWNEQFF
NA	TRBJ2-7	TRBV5-1	TRBD1	15	TGCGCCAGCAGCGCTTCGACAGGGGGCGGGTACGAGCAGTACTTC	CASSASTGGGYEQYF
NA	TRBJ2-1	TRBV24-1	NA	18	TGTGCCACCAGTGACCCTCTACTTGCGGAGAGCTCCTACAATGAGCAGTTCTTC	CATSDPLLAESSYNEQFF
NA	TRBJ2-1	TRBV5-1	NA	17	TGCGCCAGCAGCTTTCACTCCGACAGGAGCTCCTACAATGAGCAGTTCTTC	CASSFHSDRSSYNEQFF
NA	TRBJ2-7	TRBV2	NA	15	TGTGCCAGCACCCCTGAGAGCGCCCGAGGAATCGAGCAGTACTTC	CASTPESARGIEQYF